This TCR beta chain was identified in a study of blood T cell repertoires in COVID-19. The repertoire was sequenced with immunoSEQ multiplex PCR; TCRdb's copy has only in-frame clones and lacks some. The sample holds roughly 70,000 clones, approximately 90% seen once. The CDR3 consists of 14 residues. Germline CDR1 SGHDT, CDR2 YYEEEE. Trimming took 0 bases from V and 7 from J; bases not matched to a gene: 3. The sequenced sample consisted of peripheral blood. The chain couples TRBV5-6 to TRBJ2-2; 7 bases fit TRBD1. This clonotype was sampled from a human donor in a cohort sampled during active COVID-19. The CDR3 here is CASSLGQGVGELFF. The CDR3 nucleotides are TGTGCCAGCAGCTTGGGTCAGGGGGTCGGGGAGCTGTTTTTT.